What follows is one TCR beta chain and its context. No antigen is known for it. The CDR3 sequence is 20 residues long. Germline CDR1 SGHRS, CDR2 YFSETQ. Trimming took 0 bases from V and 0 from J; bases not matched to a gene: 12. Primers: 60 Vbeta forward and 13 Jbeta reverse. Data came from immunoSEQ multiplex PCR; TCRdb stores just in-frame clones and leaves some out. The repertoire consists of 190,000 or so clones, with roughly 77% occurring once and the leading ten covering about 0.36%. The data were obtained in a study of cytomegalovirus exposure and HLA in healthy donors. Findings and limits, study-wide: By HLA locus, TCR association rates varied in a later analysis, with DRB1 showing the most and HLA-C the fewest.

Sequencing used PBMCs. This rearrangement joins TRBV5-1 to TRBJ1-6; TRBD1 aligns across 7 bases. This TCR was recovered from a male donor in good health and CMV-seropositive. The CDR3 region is CASSLEGAGLSSSYNSPLHF. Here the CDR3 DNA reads TGCGCCAGCAGCTTGGAGGGGGCAGGTCTTTCAAGCTCCTATAATTCACCCCTCCACTTT.